The T cell receptor beta chain under discussion was sequenced for a study of blood T cells in healthy people across ages. Study-wide findings and caveats: Age showed a roughly linear inverse relationship with TCR beta diversity per million T cells. Fewer expanded clones and more diversity marked long-lived versus aged donors. Unsorted PBMCs prevented conclusive naive versus antigen-experienced comparison.

Losses at the gene ends were 6 bases for V and 6 bases for J; bases not matched to a gene: 7. The length of the CDR3 is 15 residues. Per the germline V gene, CDR1 is KGHDR and CDR2 is SFDVKD. Primers used in a second PCR of roughly 6 to 11 cycles were a sample-barcoded 5' primer and a J-beta primer mix. TCRdb re-called the 5' RACE reads with MiXCR, one entry per CDR3 protein. This sample has about 1,400,000 distinct CDR3 sequences; approximately 59% occur once, and the top ten carry 5% to 7%. Worth noting for this clonotype: Antigen specificity is unknown.

Sequencing was carried out using blood. The chain joins TRBV24-1 to TRBJ2-3; 11 bases line up with TRBD2. The receptor was isolated from a man aged 18 to 29 in good health. The CDR3 coding sequence is TGTGCCACCAGTCTGGGACTAGCGGCGGCCGATACGCAGTATTTT. Encoded protein: CATSLGLAAADTQYF.